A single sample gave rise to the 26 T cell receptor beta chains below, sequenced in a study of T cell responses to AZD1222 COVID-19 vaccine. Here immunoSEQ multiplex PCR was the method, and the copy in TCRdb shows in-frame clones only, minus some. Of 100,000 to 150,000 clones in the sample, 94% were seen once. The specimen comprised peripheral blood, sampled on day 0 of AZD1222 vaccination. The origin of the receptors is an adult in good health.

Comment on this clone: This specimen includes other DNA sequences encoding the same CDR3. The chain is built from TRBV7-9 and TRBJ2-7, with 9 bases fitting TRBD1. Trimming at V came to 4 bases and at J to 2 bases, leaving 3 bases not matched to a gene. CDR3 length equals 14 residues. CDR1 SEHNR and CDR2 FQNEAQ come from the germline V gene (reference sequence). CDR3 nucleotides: TGTGCCAGCAGCTGGGGACAGGGTACCTACGAGCAGTACTTC. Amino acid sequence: CASSWGQGTYEQYF.

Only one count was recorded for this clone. This chain's CDR3 is CASSPTSGRADLTYEQYF. The CDR3 region has the DNA TGTGCCAGCAGTCCGACTAGCGGGAGGGCCGATTTGACCTACGAGCAGTACTTC. This sequence joins TRBV27 and TRBJ2-7; 14 positions agree with TRBD2. CDR1 MNHEY and CDR2 SMNVEV come from the germline V gene (reference sequence). Trimming removed 5 bases from V and 2 bases from J; junction bases left unmatched: 11. This CDR3 has 18 residues.

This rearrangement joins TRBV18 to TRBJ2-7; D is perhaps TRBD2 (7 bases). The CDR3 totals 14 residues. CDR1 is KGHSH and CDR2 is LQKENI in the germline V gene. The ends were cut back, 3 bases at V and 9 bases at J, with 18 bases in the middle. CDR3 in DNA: TGTGCCAGCTCACCCTTCGACGGGGGGCAGGGGCAGTACTTC. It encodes CASSPFDGGQGQYF.

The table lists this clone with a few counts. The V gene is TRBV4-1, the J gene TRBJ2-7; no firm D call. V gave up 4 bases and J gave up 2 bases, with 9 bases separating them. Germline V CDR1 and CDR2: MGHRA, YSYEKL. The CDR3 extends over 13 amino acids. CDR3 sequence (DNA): TGCGCCAGCAGCCGGGTTGGCACCTACGAGCAGTACTTC. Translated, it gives CASSRVGTYEQYF.

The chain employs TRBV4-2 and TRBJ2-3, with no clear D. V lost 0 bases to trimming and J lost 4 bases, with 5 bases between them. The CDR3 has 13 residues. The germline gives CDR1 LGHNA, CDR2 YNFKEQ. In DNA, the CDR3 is TGTGCCAGCAGCCAAGAATGGGCAGATACGCAGTATTTT. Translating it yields CASSQEWADTQYF.

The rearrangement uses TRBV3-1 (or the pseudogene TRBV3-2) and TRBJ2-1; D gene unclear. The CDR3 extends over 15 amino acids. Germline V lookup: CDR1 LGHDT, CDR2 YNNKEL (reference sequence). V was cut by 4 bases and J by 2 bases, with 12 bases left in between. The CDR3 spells CASSPPKGPYNEQFF. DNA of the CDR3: TGTGCCAGCAGCCCCCCGAAGGGCCCCTACAATGAGCAGTTCTTC.

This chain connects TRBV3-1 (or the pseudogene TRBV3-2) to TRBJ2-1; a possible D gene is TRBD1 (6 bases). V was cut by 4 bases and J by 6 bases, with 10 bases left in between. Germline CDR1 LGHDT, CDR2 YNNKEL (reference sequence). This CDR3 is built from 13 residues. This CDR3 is CASSRTGSNEQFF. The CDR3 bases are TGTGCCAGCAGCCGAACAGGGAGCAATGAGCAGTTCTTC.

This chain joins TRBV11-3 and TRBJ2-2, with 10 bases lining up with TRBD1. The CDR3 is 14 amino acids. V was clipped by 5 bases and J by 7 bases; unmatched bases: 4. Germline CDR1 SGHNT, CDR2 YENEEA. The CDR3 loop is CASSPRTGGGELFF. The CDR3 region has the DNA TGTGCCAGCAGCCCTAGGACAGGGGGCGGGGAGCTGTTTTTT.

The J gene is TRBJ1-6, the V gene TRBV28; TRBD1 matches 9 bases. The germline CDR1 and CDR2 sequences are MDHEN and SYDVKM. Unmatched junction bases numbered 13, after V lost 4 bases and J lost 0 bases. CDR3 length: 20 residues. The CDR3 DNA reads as TGTGCCAGCAGTTCCCCCGGGGGACAGGGAACGAGCTCCTATAATTCACCCCTCCACTTT. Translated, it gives CASSSPGGQGTSSYNSPLHF.

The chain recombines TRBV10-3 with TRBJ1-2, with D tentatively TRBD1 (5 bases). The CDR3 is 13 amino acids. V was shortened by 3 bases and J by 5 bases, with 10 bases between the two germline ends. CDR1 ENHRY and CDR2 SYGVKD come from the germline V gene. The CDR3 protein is CAISDGGKYGYTF. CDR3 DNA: TGTGCCATCAGTGATGGGGGGAAGTATGGCTACACCTTC.

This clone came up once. CDR3 coding DNA: TGTGCCAGCAGCCCCGGACGGCCGGGCGCTGAAGCTTTCTTT. Its translation: CASSPGRPGAEAFF. The chain is built from TRBV3-1 (or the pseudogene TRBV3-2) and TRBJ1-1, with unresolved D. The CDR3 spans 14 residues. In germline, CDR1 is LGHDT, CDR2 YNNKEL (reference sequence). V lost 4 bases and J 6 bases, leaving 15 bases between the germline ends.

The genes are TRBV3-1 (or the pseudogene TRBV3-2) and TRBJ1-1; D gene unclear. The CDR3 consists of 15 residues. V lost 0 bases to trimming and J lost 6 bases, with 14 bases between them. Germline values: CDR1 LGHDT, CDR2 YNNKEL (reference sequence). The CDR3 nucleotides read TGTGCCAGCAGCCAAGATCTGGGGATTTACCCTGAAGCTTTCTTT. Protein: CASSQDLGIYPEAFF.

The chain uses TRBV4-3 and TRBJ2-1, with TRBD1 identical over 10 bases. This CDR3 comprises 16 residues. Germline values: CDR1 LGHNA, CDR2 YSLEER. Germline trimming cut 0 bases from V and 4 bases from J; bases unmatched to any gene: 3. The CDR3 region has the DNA TGCGCCAGCAGCCAAGATCAGGGACAGGGGTACAATGAGCAGTTCTTC. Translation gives CASSQDQGQGYNEQFF.

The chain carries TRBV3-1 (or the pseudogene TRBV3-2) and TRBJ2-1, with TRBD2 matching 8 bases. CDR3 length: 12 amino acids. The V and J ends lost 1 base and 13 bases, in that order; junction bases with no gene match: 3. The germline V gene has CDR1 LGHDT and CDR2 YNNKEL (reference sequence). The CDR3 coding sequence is TGTGCCAGCAGCCAAGTAGCGGGATTCCAGTTCTTC. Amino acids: CASSQVAGFQFF.

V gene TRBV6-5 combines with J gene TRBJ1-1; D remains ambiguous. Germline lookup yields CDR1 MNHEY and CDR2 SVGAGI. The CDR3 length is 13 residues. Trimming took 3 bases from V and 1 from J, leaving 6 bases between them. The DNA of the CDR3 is TGTGCCAGCAGTTATTTTTCGAACACTGAAGCTTTCTTT. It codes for CASSYFSNTEAFF.

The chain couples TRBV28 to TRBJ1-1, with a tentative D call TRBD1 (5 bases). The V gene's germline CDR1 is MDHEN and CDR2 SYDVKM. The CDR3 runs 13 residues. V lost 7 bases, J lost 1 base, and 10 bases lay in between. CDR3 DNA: TGTGCCAGCACCAACACAGGGAACACTGAAGCTTTCTTT. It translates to CASTNTGNTEAFF.

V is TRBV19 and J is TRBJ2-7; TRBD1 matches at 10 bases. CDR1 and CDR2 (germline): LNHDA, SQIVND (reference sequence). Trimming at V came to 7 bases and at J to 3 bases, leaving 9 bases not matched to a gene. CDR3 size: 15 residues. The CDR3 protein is CASKRARTGGYEQYF. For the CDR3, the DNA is TGTGCCAGTAAACGAGCAAGGACAGGGGGCTACGAGCAGTACTTC.

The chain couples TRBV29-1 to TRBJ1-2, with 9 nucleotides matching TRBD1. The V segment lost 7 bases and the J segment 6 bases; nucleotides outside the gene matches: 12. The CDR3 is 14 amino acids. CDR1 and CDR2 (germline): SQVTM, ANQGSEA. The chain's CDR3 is CSAEGGTGTNGYTF. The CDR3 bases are TGCAGCGCAGAGGGGGGGACAGGGACGAATGGCTACACCTTC.

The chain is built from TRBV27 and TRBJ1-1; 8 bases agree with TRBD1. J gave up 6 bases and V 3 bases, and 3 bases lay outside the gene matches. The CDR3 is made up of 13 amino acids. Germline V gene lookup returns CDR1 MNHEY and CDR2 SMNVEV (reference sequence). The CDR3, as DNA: TGTGCCAGCAGTTTTCAGGGGGCCGCTGAAGCTTTCTTT. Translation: CASSFQGAAEAFF.

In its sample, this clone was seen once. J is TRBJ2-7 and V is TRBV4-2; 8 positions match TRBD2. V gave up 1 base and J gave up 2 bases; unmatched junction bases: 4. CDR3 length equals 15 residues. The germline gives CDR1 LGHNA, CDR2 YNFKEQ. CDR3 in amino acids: CASSQGLAGAYEQYF. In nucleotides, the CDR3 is TGTGCCAGCAGCCAAGGCCTAGCGGGCGCCTACGAGCAGTACTTC.

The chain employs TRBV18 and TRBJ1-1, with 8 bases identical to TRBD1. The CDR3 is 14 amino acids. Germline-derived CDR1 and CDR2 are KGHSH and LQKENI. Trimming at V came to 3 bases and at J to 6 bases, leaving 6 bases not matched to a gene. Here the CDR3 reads CASSPQGAWAEAFF. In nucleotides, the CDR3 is TGTGCCAGCTCACCTCAGGGGGCTTGGGCTGAAGCTTTCTTT. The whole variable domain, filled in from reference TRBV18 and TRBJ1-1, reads NAGVMQNPRHLVRRRGQEARLRCSPMKGHSHVYWYRQLPEEGLKFMVYLQKENIIDESGMPKERFSAEFPKEGPSILRIQQVVRGDSAAYFCASSPQGAWAEAFFGQGTRLTVV.

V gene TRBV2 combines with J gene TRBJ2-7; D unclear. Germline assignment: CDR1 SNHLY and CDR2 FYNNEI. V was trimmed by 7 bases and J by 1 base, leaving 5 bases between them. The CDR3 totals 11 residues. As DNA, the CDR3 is TGTGCCAGCATGGGGTCCTACGAGCAGTACTTC. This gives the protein CASMGSYEQYF.

The DNA for the CDR3 is TGTGCCAGCAGTTTTGACAGGATTGGCACTGAAGCTTTCTTT. Protein: CASSFDRIGTEAFF. This chain joins TRBV6-5 and TRBJ1-1; D possibly corresponds to TRBD1 (6 bases). Germline-derived CDR1 and CDR2 are MNHEY and SVGAGI. Trimming took off 4 bases at V and 4 bases at J, with 13 bases between the two ends. This CDR3 has 14 amino acids.

The CDR3 region is CASSRGARNTEAFF. In DNA, the CDR3 is TGTGCCAGCTCACGGGGGGCCCGGAACACTGAAGCTTTCTTT. This sequence joins TRBV18 and TRBJ1-1, with D possibly matching TRBD1 (6 bases). This CDR3 contains 14 residues. From germline, CDR1 is KGHSH and CDR2 LQKENI. Between the trimmed V and J ends, which lost 4 bases and 1 base, there was a span of 10 bases.

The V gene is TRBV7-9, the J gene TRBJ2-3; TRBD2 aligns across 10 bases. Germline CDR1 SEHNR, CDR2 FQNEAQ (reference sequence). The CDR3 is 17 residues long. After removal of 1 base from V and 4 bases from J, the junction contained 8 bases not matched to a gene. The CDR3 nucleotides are TGTGCCAGCAGCTTAGGGTATCTAGCGGGAGTGGCAGATACGCAGTATTTT. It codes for CASSLGYLAGVADTQYF.

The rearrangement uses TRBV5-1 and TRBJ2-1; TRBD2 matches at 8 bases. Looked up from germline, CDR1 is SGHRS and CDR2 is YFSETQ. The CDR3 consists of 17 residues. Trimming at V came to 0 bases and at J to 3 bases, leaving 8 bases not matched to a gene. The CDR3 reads CASSLEGSGTLYNEQFF. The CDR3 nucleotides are TGCGCCAGCAGCTTGGAGGGTAGCGGGACCCTCTACAATGAGCAGTTCTTC.